The 26 T cell receptor beta chains below were found in one sample sequenced in a study of blood T cell repertoires in COVID-19. Sequenced by immunoSEQ multiplex PCR; TCRdb stores in-frame clones only, minus some. The sample includes fewer than 150,000 clones, more than 80% seen only once; the top ten take roughly 8.3%. The sequencing input was peripheral blood. Source of these receptors: an elderly woman in a cohort sampled during active or convalescent COVID-19.

This sequence joins TRBV2 and TRBJ2-3; 14 nucleotides agree with TRBD2. This CDR3 region has 17 residues. The J segment lost 4 bases and the V segment lost 5 bases, leaving 8 bases of the junction unmatched. The germline CDR1 and CDR2 sequences are SNHLY and FYNNEI. CDR3 amino acids: CASSSGLAGDPPDTQYF. The CDR3 region has the DNA TGTGCCAGCAGTTCGGGACTAGCGGGGGATCCGCCAGATACGCAGTATTTT.

The rearrangement joins TRBV11-2 to TRBJ1-1, with a possible D match to TRBD1 (5 bases). The CDR3 spans 14 residues. Germline CDR1 and CDR2: SGHAT and FQNNGV. Trimming left V 2 bases short and J 11 bases short, with 18 bases between. This CDR3 is CASSLRSREGTAFF. As DNA, the CDR3 is TGTGCCAGCAGCTTAAGGTCCCGGGAGGGGACGGCTTTCTTT. The full variable domain, completed using reference TRBV11-2 and TRBJ1-1, is EAGVAQSPRYKIIEKRQSVAFWCNPISGHATLYWYQQILGQGPKLLIQFQNNGVVDDSQLPKDRFSAERLKGVDSTLKIQPAKLEDSAVYLCASSLRSREGTAFFGQGTRLTVV.

This chain links TRBV2 with TRBJ1-2; 8 bases align to TRBD1. This CDR3 comprises 13 residues. V lost 7 bases and J lost 4; bases outside the gene matches: 5. Per the germline V gene, CDR1 is SNHLY and CDR2 is FYNNEI. The CDR3 loop is CASTYDRGYGYTF. CDR3 DNA sequence: TGTGCCAGCACCTACGACAGGGGCTATGGCTACACCTTC.

The chain uses TRBV19 and TRBJ1-5; 11 nucleotides align to TRBD1. The ends lost 5 bases at V and 4 bases at J; junction bases unmatched: 4. The germline V gene encodes CDR1 LNHDA and CDR2 SQIVND (reference sequence). The CDR3 sequence is 15 residues long. The CDR3 DNA follows: TGTGCCAGTAGTCCCGGGACAGGGGGGAATCAGCCCCAGCATTTT. Its protein product is CASSPGTGGNQPQHF.

V gene TRBV10-3 combines with J gene TRBJ1-2; possible D gene TRBD1, 6 bases. CDR1 is ENHRY and CDR2 is SYGVKD in the germline V gene. CDR3 length equals 15 residues. Trimming removed 3 bases at V and 0 bases at J, with 11 bases between. CDR3 nucleotides: TGTGCCATCAGTGATTCAGGGGTAGCTAACTATGGCTACACCTTC. Translation gives CAISDSGVANYGYTF.

This sequence joins TRBV7-2 and TRBJ2-2, with a tentative D call TRBD2 (6 bases). V was cut by 0 bases and J by 6 bases, with 11 bases left in between. CDR1 SGHTA and CDR2 FQGNSA come from the germline V gene. CDR3 size: 15 residues. The CDR3 sequence: CASSLARAGPGELFF. CDR3 in DNA: TGTGCCAGCAGCTTAGCGAGGGCGGGGCCCGGGGAGCTGTTTTTT.

The V gene is TRBV5-4, the J gene TRBJ2-1; TRBD1 is a possible D gene (6 bases). CDR1 and CDR2 (germline): SGHNT, YYREEE (reference sequence). CDR3 length equals 15 residues. The V gene lost 4 bases and the J gene lost 6 bases, with 17 bases spanning the gap. As DNA, the CDR3 is TGTGCCAGCAGCCCCCGGGACAAGGGATTCAATGAGCAGTTCTTC. It codes for CASSPRDKGFNEQFF.

This rearrangement joins TRBV19 to TRBJ1-6; 9 bases agree with TRBD1. The CDR3 consists of 15 residues. Germline loops: CDR1 LNHDA, CDR2 SQIVND (reference sequence). J lost 6 bases, V lost 6 bases, and 6 bases had no gene match. CDR3 sequence reads: CASRGGQGRNSPLHF. The CDR3 DNA sequence: TGTGCCAGTAGGGGAGGACAGGGGCGTAATTCACCCCTCCACTTT.

This chain joins TRBV28 and TRBJ2-1; possibly TRBD2 for D (6 bases). Trimming pared 7 bases from V and 9 bases from J, leaving 16 bases between. The germline gives CDR1 MDHEN, CDR2 SYDVKM. CDR3 length: 13 amino acids. The CDR3 DNA reads as TGTGCCAGCAATGGGGGAGGAGCCCGTGAGCAGTTCTTC. This gives the protein CASNGGGAREQFF.

The gene calls are TRBV28 and TRBJ2-1, with 15 nucleotides matching TRBD2. From germline, CDR1 is MDHEN and CDR2 SYDVKM. The junction had 10 bases not matched to a gene; V was cut back by 4 bases and J by 9 bases. This CDR3 region has 17 residues. This CDR3 reads CASSSRWTSGGAGEQFF. The CDR3 DNA reads TGTGCCAGCAGTTCTCGATGGACTAGCGGGGGGGCGGGTGAGCAGTTCTTC.

Only a few counts were recorded for this clone. The J gene is TRBJ1-3, the V gene TRBV6-6, with 8 nucleotides matching TRBD1. V gave up 5 bases and J gave up 0 bases; unmatched junction bases: 9. The CDR3 length is 17 residues. Germline loops: CDR1 MNHNY, CDR2 SVGAGI (reference sequence). CDR3: CASSQRTGTSSGNTIYF. The CDR3 bases are TGTGCCAGCAGTCAACGGACAGGGACGAGCTCTGGAAACACCATATATTTT.

The chain uses TRBV6-5 and TRBJ1-5; tentatively, D is TRBD1 (5 bases). CDR3 length equals 13 residues. Germline CDR1 is MNHEY and CDR2 is SVGAGI. The ends were cut back, 6 bases at V and 3 bases at J, with 9 bases in the middle. As DNA, the CDR3 is TGTGCCAGCAGCATAGGGGTCAATCAGCCCCAGCATTTT. It specifies CASSIGVNQPQHF.

V and J are TRBV11-1 and TRBJ2-3, with a possible D match to TRBD1 (6 bases). The CDR3 is 14 amino acids. Germline-derived CDR1 and CDR2 are SGHAT and FQDESV (reference sequence). Trimming shortened V by 6 bases and J by 1 base, and 11 bases separated the two germline ends. The CDR3 sequence is CASRLGQRTDTQYF. The CDR3 bases are TGTGCCAGCAGGCTCGGACAGCGCACAGATACGCAGTATTTT.

The genes are TRBV21-1 and TRBJ1-1; the listed D gene, TRBD1, was not tested against the DNA. TRBV21-1 is marked as a pseudogene. CDR3 length: 16 residues. In DNA form, the CDR3 reads TGTGCCAGCAGCAAAGATCGGACAGGGGGAGGGACTGAAGCTTTCTTT. Translation gives CASSKDRTGGGTEAFF.

V usage is TRBV7-9 and J usage is TRBJ1-2; D may be TRBD1 (5 bases). The germline gives CDR1 SEHNR, CDR2 FQNEAQ (reference sequence). Trimming took off 3 bases at V and 4 bases at J, with 6 bases between the two ends. The CDR3 consists of 12 residues. The CDR3 reads CASSLGGYGYTF. CDR3 nucleotide sequence: TGTGCCAGCAGCTTGGGGGGCTATGGCTACACCTTC.

J is TRBJ2-7 and V is TRBV21-1; the D call of TRBD2 is as the table states it, not checked on the DNA. TRBV21-1 is a pseudogene. This CDR3 region has 11 residues. The CDR3 nucleotides read TGTGCCAAAGCGCCGTCGTACGAGCAGTACGTC. Protein sequence: CAKAPSYEQYV.

The chain couples TRBV2 to TRBJ1-6; no firm D call. Germline-derived CDR1 and CDR2 are SNHLY and FYNNEI. The CDR3 runs to 14 residues. V lost 4 bases and J lost 3, with 7 bases in between. The CDR3 DNA follows: TGTGCCAGCAGTGGGCTCCGCTATAATTCACCCCTCCACTTT. Its translation is CASSGLRYNSPLHF.

V is TRBV30 and J is TRBJ1-4; weak D call: TRBD1 (6 bases). Per germline, CDR1 GTSNPN and CDR2 SVGIG (reference sequence). The V and J ends lost 8 bases and 5 bases respectively, with 15 bases between them. The CDR3 runs to 13 residues. The CDR3 spells CASHRVRNEKLFF. The CDR3 coding sequence is TGTGCCAGCCACAGGGTCCGAAATGAAAAACTGTTTTTT.

This clone appeared a few times. This chain joins TRBV5-1 and TRBJ1-2, with 7 positions matching TRBD1. The V gene end was trimmed by 0 bases and the J gene end by 3 bases; junction bases not matched to a gene: 2. CDR3 size: 14 residues. The germline CDR1 and CDR2 sequences are SGHRS and YFSETQ. The CDR3 DNA reads TGCGCCAGCAGCTTGGCCGGGACAGACTATGGCTACACCTTC. Translating gives CASSLAGTDYGYTF.

The chain combines TRBV7-9 with TRBJ2-3, with a weak D call TRBD2 (6 bases). The CDR3 has 15 residues. From germline, CDR1 is SEHNR and CDR2 FQNEAQ (reference sequence). V gave up 10 bases and J gave up 4 bases, with 21 bases separating them. The CDR3 coding sequence is TGTGCCACCGGGGACGGGACTCGCCCCCCAGATACGCAGTATTTT. Translated, it gives CATGDGTRPPDTQYF.

This clone has just one count. The rearrangement uses TRBV3-1 (or the pseudogene TRBV3-2) and TRBJ1-2; D is undetermined. Germline V gene data show CDR1 as LGHDT and CDR2 as YNNKEL (reference sequence). Trimming left V 0 bases short and J 5 bases short, with 10 bases between. This CDR3 contains 14 residues. The CDR3 region is CASSQDRREYGYTF. The CDR3 region has the DNA TGTGCCAGCAGCCAAGATAGACGGGAGTATGGCTACACCTTC.

This chain uses TRBV28 with TRBJ1-1, with D unresolved. Germline CDR1 MDHEN, CDR2 SYDVKM. This CDR3 region has 13 residues. V gave up 6 bases and J gave up 0 bases, with 8 bases separating them. The CDR3 DNA reads TGTGCCAGCAGCGGTTCTATGAACACTGAAGCTTTCTTT. Translation: CASSGSMNTEAFF.

Here the CDR3 DNA reads TGCGCCAGCAGCCCGGGACAGATGGGGGCTTTCTTT. Translation gives CASSPGQMGAFF. The chain uses TRBV5-1 and TRBJ1-1; 7 bases match TRBD1. This CDR3 has 12 residues. Unmatched junction bases numbered 8, after V lost 4 bases and J lost 11 bases. CDR1 and CDR2 (germline): SGHRS, YFSETQ.

Relative to its sample, this clone is medium-sized. The V and J genes are TRBV29-1 and TRBJ1-2; D gene ambiguous. The CDR3 spans 12 residues. CDR1 and CDR2 from the germline V gene are SQVTM and ANQGSEA. The V end was cut by 3 bases, the J end by 3 bases, with 8 bases between. CDR3 in DNA: TGCAGCGTTGAGGGCAACGACTATGGCTACACCTTC. Its translation is CSVEGNDYGYTF.

The V gene is TRBV6-4, the J gene TRBJ2-3, with no clear D. Germline CDR1 and CDR2: MRHNA and SNTAGT. The CDR3 covers 14 residues. Trimming cost V 3 bases and J 2 bases, with 9 bases left between them. The chain's CDR3 is CASSETQATDTQYF. The CDR3, as DNA: TGTGCCAGCAGTGAGACGCAGGCCACAGATACGCAGTATTTT.

The rearrangement uses TRBV7-2 and TRBJ2-1; weak D call: TRBD2 (6 bases). CDR1 and CDR2 (germline): SGHTA, FQGNSA. With 5 bases removed from V and 4 bases from J, the gap between germline ends came to 15 bases. This CDR3 has 15 residues. The CDR3 nucleotides are TGTGCCAGCAGCCCAATCGGTAGCGGATACAATGAGCAGTTCTTC. Its protein is CASSPIGSGYNEQFF.